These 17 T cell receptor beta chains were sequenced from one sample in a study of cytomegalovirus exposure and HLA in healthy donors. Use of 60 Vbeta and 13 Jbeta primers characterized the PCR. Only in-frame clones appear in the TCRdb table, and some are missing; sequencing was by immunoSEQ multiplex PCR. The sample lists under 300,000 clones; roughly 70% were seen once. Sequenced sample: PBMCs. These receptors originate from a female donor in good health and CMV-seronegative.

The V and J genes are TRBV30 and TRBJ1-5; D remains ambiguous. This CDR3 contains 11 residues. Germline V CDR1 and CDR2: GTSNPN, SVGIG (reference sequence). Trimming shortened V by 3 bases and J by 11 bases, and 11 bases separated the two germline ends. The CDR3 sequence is CAWRGSGAQHF. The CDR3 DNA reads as TGTGCCTGGAGGGGGAGCGGGGCCCAGCATTTT.

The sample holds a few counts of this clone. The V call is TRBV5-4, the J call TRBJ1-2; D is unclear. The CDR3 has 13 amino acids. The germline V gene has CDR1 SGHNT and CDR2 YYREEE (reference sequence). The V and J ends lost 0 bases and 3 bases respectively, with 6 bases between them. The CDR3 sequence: CASSLAGDYGYTF. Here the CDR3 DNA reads TGTGCCAGCAGCTTGGCCGGGGACTATGGCTACACCTTC.

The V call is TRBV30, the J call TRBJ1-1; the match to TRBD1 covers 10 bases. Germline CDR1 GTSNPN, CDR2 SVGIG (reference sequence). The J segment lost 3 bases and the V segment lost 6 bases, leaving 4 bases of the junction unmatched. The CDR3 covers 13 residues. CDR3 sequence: CACSTGGDTEAFF. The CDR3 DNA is TGTGCCTGTTCGACAGGGGGCGACACTGAAGCTTTCTTT. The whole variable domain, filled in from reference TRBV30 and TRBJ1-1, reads SQTIHQWPATLVQPVGSPLSLECTVEGTSNPNLYWYRQAAGRGLQLLFYSVGIGQISSEVPQNLSASRPQDRQFILSSKKLLLSDSGFYLCACSTGGDTEAFFGQGTRLTVV.

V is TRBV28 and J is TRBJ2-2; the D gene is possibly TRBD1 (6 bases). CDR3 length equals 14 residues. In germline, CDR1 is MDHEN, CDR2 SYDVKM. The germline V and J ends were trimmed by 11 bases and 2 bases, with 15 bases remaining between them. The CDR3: CAAGGHINTGELFF. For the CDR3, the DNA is TGTGCCGCTGGGGGCCACATCAACACCGGGGAGCTGTTTTTT.

The CDR3 is CASSLDRPMGGYTF. CDR3 nucleotide sequence: TGCGCCAGCAGCTTGGATCGGCCTATGGGCGGCTACACCTTC. J is TRBJ1-2 and V is TRBV5-1; D gene ambiguous. Germline CDR1 is SGHRS and CDR2 is YFSETQ. V lost 0 bases and J lost 8, with 14 bases in between. The CDR3 loop spans 14 amino acids.

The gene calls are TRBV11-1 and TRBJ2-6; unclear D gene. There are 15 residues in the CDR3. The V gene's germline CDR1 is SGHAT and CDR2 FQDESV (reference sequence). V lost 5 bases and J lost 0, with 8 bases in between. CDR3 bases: TGTGCCAGCAGCCCCCCTTACTCTGGGGCCAACGTCCTGACTTTC. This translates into CASSPPYSGANVLTF. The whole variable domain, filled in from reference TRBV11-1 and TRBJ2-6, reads EAEVAQSPRYKITEKSQAVAFWCDPISGHATLYWYRQILGQGPELLVQFQDESVVDDSQLPKDRFSAERLKGVDSTLKIQPAELGDSAMYLCASSPPYSGANVLTFGAGSRLTVL.

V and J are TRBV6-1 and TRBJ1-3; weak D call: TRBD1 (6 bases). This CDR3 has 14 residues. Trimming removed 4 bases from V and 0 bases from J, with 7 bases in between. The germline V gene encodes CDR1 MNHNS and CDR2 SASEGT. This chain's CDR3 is CASSGTASGNTIYF. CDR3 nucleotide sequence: TGTGCCAGCAGTGGGACAGCCTCTGGAAACACCATATATTTT.

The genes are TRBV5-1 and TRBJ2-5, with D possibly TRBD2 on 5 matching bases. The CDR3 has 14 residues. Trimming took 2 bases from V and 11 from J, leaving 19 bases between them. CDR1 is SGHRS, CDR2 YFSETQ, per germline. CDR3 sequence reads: CASSFTTGAREQYF. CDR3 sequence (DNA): TGCGCCAGCAGCTTTACGACCGGCGCTAGGGAGCAGTACTTC. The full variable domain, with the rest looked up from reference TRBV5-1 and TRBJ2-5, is KAGVTQTPRYLIKTRGQQVTLSCSPISGHRSVSWYQQTPGQGLQFLFEYFSETQRNKGNFPGRFSGRQFSNSRSEMNVSTLELGDSALYLCASSFTTGAREQYFGPGTRLLVL.

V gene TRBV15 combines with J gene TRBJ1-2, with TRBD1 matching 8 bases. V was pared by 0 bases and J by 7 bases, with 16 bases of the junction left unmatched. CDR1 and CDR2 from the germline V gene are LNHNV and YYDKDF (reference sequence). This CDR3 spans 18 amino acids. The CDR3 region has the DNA TGTGCCACCAGCAGAGATCCTTCCGTGAGACAGGGGTCGGCTGGCTACACCTTC. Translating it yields CATSRDPSVRQGSAGYTF.

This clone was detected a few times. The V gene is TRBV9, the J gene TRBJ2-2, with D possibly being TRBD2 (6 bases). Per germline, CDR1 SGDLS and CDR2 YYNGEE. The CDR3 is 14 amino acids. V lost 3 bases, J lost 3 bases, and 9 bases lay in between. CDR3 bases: TGTGCCAGCAGCGCCGGGACTCACACCGGGGAGCTGTTTTTT. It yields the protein CASSAGTHTGELFF.

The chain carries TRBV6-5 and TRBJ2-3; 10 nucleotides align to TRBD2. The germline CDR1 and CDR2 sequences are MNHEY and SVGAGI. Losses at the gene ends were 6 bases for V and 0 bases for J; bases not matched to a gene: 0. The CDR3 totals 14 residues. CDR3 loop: CASRLAGSTDTQYF. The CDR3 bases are TGTGCCAGCAGACTAGCGGGAAGCACAGATACGCAGTATTTT.

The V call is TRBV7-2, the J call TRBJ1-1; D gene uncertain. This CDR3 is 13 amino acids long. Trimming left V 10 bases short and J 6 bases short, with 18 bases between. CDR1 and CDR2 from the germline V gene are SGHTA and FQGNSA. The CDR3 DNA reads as TGTGCCACCCAAGCTAGCAGGTCCCCTGAAGCTTTCTTT. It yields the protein CATQASRSPEAFF.

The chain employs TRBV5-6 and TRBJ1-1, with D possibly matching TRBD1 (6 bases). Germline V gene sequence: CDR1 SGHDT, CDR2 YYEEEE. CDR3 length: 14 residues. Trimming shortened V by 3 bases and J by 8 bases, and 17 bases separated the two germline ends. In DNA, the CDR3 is TGTGCCAGCAGCTCCGGACAGACAAAAGTGGAAGCTTTCTTT. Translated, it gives CASSSGQTKVEAFF.

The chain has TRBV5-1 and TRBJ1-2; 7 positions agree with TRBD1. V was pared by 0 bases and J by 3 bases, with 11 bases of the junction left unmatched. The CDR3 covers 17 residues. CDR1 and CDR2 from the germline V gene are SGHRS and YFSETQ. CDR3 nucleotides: TGCGCCAGCAGCTTGGTGGGGAGACAGGGAACGGACTATGGCTACACCTTC. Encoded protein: CASSLVGRQGTDYGYTF.

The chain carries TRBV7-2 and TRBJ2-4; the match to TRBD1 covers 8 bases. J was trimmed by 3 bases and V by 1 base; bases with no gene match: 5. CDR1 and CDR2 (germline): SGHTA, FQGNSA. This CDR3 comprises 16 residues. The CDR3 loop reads CASSLVTGQGKNIQYF. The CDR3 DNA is TGTGCCAGCAGCTTAGTCACCGGACAGGGCAAAAACATTCAGTACTTC.

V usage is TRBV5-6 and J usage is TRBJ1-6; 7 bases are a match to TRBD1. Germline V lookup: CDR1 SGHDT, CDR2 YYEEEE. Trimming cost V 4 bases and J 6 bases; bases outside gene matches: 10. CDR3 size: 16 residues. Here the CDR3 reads CASSGAGQDFNSPLHF. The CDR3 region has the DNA TGTGCCAGCAGCGGTGCAGGACAGGACTTTAATTCACCCCTCCACTTT.

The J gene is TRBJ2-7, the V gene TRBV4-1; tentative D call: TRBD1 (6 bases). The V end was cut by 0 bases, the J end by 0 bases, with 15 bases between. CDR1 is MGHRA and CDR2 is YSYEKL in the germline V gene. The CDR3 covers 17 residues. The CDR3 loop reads CASSQEVAGGYSYEQYF. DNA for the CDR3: TGCGCCAGCAGCCAAGAGGTGGCTGGGGGCTACTCCTACGAGCAGTACTTC.